This T cell receptor (beta chain) was sequenced for a study of vaccination and CD4 T cells after COVID-19. Study in general: Post-COVID draws followed diagnosis by a median about 100 days (range 35 to 161).

The length of the CDR3 is 15 residues. The germline V gene encodes CDR1 LNHDA and CDR2 SQIVND (reference sequence). V gave up 9 bases and J gave up 0 bases, with 12 bases separating them. With the Oncomine TCR Beta short-read assay, DNA from cultured CD4+ T cells was sequenced. DNA came from CD4+ T cells after culture. MiXCR, run by TCRdb on the PCR reads, gives a single entry per CDR3 protein. The sample shows approximately 14,000 distinct CDR3 sequences, 43% of them seen only once. Treatment reported: roughly 11-day PBMC culture with coronavirus spike peptide pools or control peptides (ViraFEST assay). ViraFEST used peptide pools to expand antigen-specific T cells and subsequently sequenced their TCRs. Positive PCR tests were logged from March through December 2020, ahead of US Alpha, Beta and Delta variants. For this clonotype: As yet, its antigen is unknown.

Sample: CD4+ T cells from blood, cultured in vitro. V gene TRBV19 combines with J gene TRBJ1-6; possible D gene TRBD1, 6 bases. The receptor comes from a human donor who had recovered from COVID-19. The CDR3 nucleotides are TGTGCCAGCAGGACAGCTAGCTCCTATAATTCACCCCTCCACTTT. This gives the protein CASRTASSYNSPLHF. The full variable domain, rest sourced from reference TRBV19 and TRBJ1-6, is DGGITQSPKYLFRKEGQNVTLSCEQNLNHDAMYWYRQDPGQGLRLIYYSQIVNDFQKGDIAEGYSVSREKKESFPLTVTSAQKNPTAFYLCASRTASSYNSPLHFGNGTRLTVT.